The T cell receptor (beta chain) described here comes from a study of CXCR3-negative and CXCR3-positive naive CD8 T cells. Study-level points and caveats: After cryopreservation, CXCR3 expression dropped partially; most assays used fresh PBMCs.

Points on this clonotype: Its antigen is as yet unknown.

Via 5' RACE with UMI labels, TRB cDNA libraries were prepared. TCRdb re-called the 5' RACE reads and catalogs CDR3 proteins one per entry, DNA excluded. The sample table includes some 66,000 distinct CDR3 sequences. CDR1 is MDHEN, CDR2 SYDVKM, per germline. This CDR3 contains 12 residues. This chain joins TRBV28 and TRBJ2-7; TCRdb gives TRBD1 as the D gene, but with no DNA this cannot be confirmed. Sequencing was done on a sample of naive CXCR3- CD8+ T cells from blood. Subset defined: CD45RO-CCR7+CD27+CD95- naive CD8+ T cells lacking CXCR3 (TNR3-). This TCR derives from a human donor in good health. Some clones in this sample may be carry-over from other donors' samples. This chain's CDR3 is CASKTGGYEQYF.